Presented here are 16 T cell receptor beta chains from one specimen sequenced in a study of blood T cell repertoires in COVID-19. Some clones are missing from TCRdb's copy, which holds only in-frame ones; the method was immunoSEQ multiplex PCR. This sample has over 250,000 clones; more than 75% occur once, and the top ten carry roughly 2%. Sequenced: PBMCs or T cells enriched from blood (not recorded which). These receptor sequences come from a woman aged 55-70 years in a cohort exposed to, infected with or recovered from COVID-19 (not recorded which).

This clone appeared a few times. This sample also contains other DNA sequences that code for the same CDR3. The chain employs TRBV6-4 and TRBJ2-3, with 9 bases lining up with TRBD2. J lost 3 bases, V lost 4 bases, and 2 bases had no gene match. The CDR3 covers 14 residues. The germline V gene has CDR1 MRHNA and CDR2 SNTAGT. As DNA, the CDR3 is TGTGCCAGCAGTGTGGCGGGAGGGACAGATACGCAGTATTTT. Its translation: CASSVAGGTDTQYF.

This rearrangement joins TRBV5-1 to TRBJ2-1; weak D call: TRBD2 (6 bases). The CDR3 length is 12 residues. The V gene lost 1 base and the J gene lost 10 bases, with 9 bases spanning the gap. Per the germline V gene, CDR1 is SGHRS and CDR2 is YFSETQ. CDR3 sequence: CASSLSTREQFF. For the CDR3, the DNA is TGCGCCAGCAGCTTGTCGACTAGAGAGCAGTTCTTC.

V gene TRBV9 combines with J gene TRBJ2-7; TRBD2 agrees at 7 bases. The V segment lost 0 bases and the J segment 2 bases; nucleotides outside the gene matches: 5. This CDR3 spans 15 amino acids. CDR1 is SGDLS, CDR2 YYNGEE, per germline. CDR3 residues: CASSVEASGPYEQYF. The CDR3 region has the DNA TGTGCCAGCAGCGTAGAGGCTAGCGGTCCCTACGAGCAGTACTTC.

This clone is a singleton in its sample. The chain carries TRBV7-2 and TRBJ2-1; 13 bases are shared with TRBD2. CDR1 and CDR2 (germline): SGHTA, FQGNSA. The ends lost 6 bases at V and 9 bases at J; junction bases unmatched: 5. The CDR3 runs to 14 residues. The CDR3 DNA reads as TGTGCCAGCAGAGGACTAGCGGGAGTGGCTGAGCAGTTCTTC. Translation gives CASRGLAGVAEQFF.

For the CDR3, the DNA is TGTGCCAGCAGCCAAGAAGCGTTGCTAGCGCGCCAGACGGACTACGAGCAGTACTTC. Its translation: CASSQEALLARQTDYEQYF. The rearrangement links TRBV3-1 (or the pseudogene TRBV3-2) to TRBJ2-7; possible D gene TRBD2, 6 bases. The V and J ends lost 0 bases and 3 bases respectively, with 24 bases between them. CDR1 is LGHDT and CDR2 is YNNKEL in the germline V gene (reference sequence). The CDR3 consists of 19 residues.

The chain employs TRBV28 and TRBJ2-1; 9 bases agree with TRBD2. The germline V gene encodes CDR1 MDHEN and CDR2 SYDVKM. Trimming removed 4 bases from V and 9 bases from J; junction bases left unmatched: 16. The CDR3 runs 17 residues. The CDR3 sequence: CASSSPGKAGGVGEQFF. CDR3 nucleotides: TGTGCCAGCAGTTCCCCAGGGAAAGCGGGAGGAGTGGGTGAGCAGTTCTTC.

The chain has TRBV28 and TRBJ2-5, with 13 bases matching TRBD2. The CDR3 consists of 15 residues. V lost 8 bases, J lost 2 bases, and 5 bases stayed unmatched. Germline V gene data show CDR1 as MDHEN and CDR2 as SYDVKM. The DNA for the CDR3 is TGTGCCAGCTCCGGGACTAGCGGGGTACAAGAGACCCAGTACTTC. Residues: CASSGTSGVQETQYF.

This chain links TRBV6-5 with TRBJ2-1; TRBD1 matches 9 bases. The V segment lost 5 bases and the J segment 9 bases; nucleotides outside the gene matches: 8. Germline values: CDR1 MNHEY, CDR2 SVGAGI. This CDR3 contains 14 residues. The CDR3 sequence is CASSIQGAPSEQFF. The CDR3 region has the DNA TGTGCCAGCAGTATACAGGGGGCACCATCTGAGCAGTTCTTC.

Turning to this clone: One junction end does not reproduce the germline sequence, and a read error may be involved. The rearrangement uses TRBV7-9 and TRBJ2-7; perhaps TRBD1 as D (5 bases). CDR1 and CDR2 (germline): SEHNR, FQNEAQ (reference sequence). The CDR3 consists of 11 residues. The CDR3 protein is CASSLEVRVVF. The CDR3 DNA reads as TGTGCCAGCAGCTTAGAAGTCAGGGTAGTTTTC. Full variable domain (outside the CDR3, taken from reference TRBV7-9 and TRBJ2-7): DTGVSQNPRHKITKRGQNVTFRCDPISEHNRLYWYRQTLGQGPEFLTYFQNEAQLEKSRLLSDRFSAERPKGSFSTLEIQRTEQGDSAMYLCASSLEVRVVFGPGTRLTVT.

V gene TRBV15 combines with J gene TRBJ2-1; 8 nucleotides agree with TRBD1. Germline values: CDR1 LNHNV, CDR2 YYDKDF (reference sequence). V lost 4 bases and J lost 7; bases outside the gene matches: 6. CDR3 length: 14 residues. The CDR3 sequence: CATSKDRGVNEQFF. The DNA of the CDR3 is TGTGCCACCAGCAAAGACAGGGGAGTTAATGAGCAGTTCTTC. The entire variable domain, with the rest obtained from reference TRBV15 and TRBJ2-1, is as follows: DAMVIQNPRYQVTQFGKPVTLSCSQTLNHNVMYWYQQKSSQAPKLLFHYYDKDFNNEADTPDNFQSRRPNTSFCFLDIRSPGLGDTAMYLCATSKDRGVNEQFFGPGTRLTVL.

About this clone: A read error may produce the germline difference seen at one junction end. The gene calls are TRBV9 and TRBJ2-3; 9 nucleotides line up with TRBD2. The germline V gene has CDR1 SGDLS and CDR2 YYNGEE. This CDR3 has 15 amino acids. In DNA form, the CDR3 reads TGTGCCAGCAGCGTAGACGGGACTAGCAGAGATACGCAGTATTTT. Translated: CASSVDGTSRDTQYF.

The chain uses TRBV7-4 and TRBJ2-7; the D is unclear. The CDR3 runs 14 residues. V dropped 7 bases and J dropped 2 bases, with 15 bases sitting between them. Germline V gene lookup returns CDR1 SGHVT and CDR2 SQSDAQ. CDR3 DNA sequence: TGTGCCAGCACCCAACGACATCCAACCTACGAGCAGTACTTC. Translating it yields CASTQRHPTYEQYF. Drawing the rest from reference TRBV7-4 and TRBJ2-7, the complete variable domain is GAGVSQSPRYKVAKRGRDVALRCDSISGHVTLYWYRQTLGQGSEVLTYSQSDAQRDKSGRPSGRFSAERPERSVSTLKIQRTEQGDSAVYLCASTQRHPTYEQYFGPGTRLTVT.

The CDR3 sequence is CASSHEEIGGQYF. CDR3 in DNA: TGTGCCAGCAGCCATGAAGAGATCGGCGGGCAGTACTTC. The chain has TRBV3-1 (or the pseudogene TRBV3-2) and TRBJ2-7; D is ambiguous. Per germline, CDR1 LGHDT and CDR2 YNNKEL (reference sequence). V was pared by 3 bases and J by 9 bases, with 15 bases between. The length of the CDR3 is 13 residues.

This sequence joins TRBV30 and TRBJ1-3; 9 nucleotides agree with TRBD1. There are 16 residues in the CDR3. The J segment lost 2 bases and the V segment lost 0 bases, leaving 5 bases of the junction unmatched. Germline V gene lookup returns CDR1 GTSNPN and CDR2 SVGIG (reference sequence). The CDR3 coding sequence is TGTGCCTGGAGTGTACAACGGACAGGGGCTGGAAACACCATATATTTT. This codes for CAWSVQRTGAGNTIYF.

The CDR3 spells CASSYFDRATDTQYF. Written as DNA, the CDR3 is TGCGCCAGCAGCTATTTCGACAGGGCGACAGATACGCAGTATTTT. J is TRBJ2-3 and V is TRBV5-1; 7 nucleotides line up with TRBD1. Per germline, CDR1 SGHRS and CDR2 YFSETQ. This CDR3 region has 15 residues. The trim removed 3 bases at V and 3 bases at J, leaving 7 bases unmatched. The whole variable domain, remainder taken from reference TRBV5-1 and TRBJ2-3, is KAGVTQTPRYLIKTRGQQVTLSCSPISGHRSVSWYQQTPGQGLQFLFEYFSETQRNKGNFPGRFSGRQFSNSRSEMNVSTLELGDSALYLCASSYFDRATDTQYFGPGTRLTVL.

The V call is TRBV4-3, the J call TRBJ2-2; 9 nucleotides line up with TRBD1. Trimming took 4 bases from V and 7 from J; bases not matched to a gene: 7. The CDR3 runs to 15 residues. Germline V gene sequence: CDR1 LGHNA, CDR2 YSLEER. As DNA, the CDR3 is TGCGCCAGCAGCCCGGCCGGGACAGGGAACGGGGAGCTGTTTTTT. Its translation is CASSPAGTGNGELFF.